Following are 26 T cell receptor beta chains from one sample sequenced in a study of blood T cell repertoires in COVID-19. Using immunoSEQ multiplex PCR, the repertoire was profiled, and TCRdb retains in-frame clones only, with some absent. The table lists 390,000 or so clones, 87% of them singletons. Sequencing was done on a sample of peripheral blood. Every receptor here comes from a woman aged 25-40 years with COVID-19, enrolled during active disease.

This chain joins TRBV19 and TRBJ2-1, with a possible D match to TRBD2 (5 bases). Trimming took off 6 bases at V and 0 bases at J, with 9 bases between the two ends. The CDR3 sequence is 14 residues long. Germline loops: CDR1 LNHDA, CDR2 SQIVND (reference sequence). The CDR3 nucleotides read TGTGCCAGTAGCCCGGGATACTCCTACAATGAGCAGTTCTTC. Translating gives CASSPGYSYNEQFF.

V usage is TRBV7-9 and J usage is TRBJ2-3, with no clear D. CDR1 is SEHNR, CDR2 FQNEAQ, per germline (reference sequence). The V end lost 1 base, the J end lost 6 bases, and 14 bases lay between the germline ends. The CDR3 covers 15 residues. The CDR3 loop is CASSLGLPTNDTQYF. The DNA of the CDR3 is TGTGCCAGCAGCTTAGGTCTACCTACGAATGATACGCAGTATTTT.

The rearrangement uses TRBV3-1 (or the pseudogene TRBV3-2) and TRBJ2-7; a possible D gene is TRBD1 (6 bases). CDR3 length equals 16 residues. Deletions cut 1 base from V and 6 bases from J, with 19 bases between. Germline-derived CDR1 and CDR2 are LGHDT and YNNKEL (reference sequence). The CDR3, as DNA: TGTGCCAGCAGCCAAGCAAAGCGAGAGGGGGTGGGCGAGCAGTACTTC. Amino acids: CASSQAKREGVGEQYF.

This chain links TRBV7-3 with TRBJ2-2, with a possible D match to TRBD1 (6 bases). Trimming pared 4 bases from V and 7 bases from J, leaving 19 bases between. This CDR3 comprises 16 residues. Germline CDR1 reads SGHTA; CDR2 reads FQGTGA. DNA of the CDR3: TGTGCCAGCAGCTCTCGAAGAGGGGGAACGGGCGGGGAGCTGTTTTTT. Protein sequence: CASSSRRGGTGGELFF.

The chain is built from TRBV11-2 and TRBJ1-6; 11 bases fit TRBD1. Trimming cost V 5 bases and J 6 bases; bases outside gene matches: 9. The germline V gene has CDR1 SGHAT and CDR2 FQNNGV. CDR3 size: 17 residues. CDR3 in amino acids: CASSHHWDRGFNSPLHF. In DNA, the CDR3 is TGTGCCAGCAGCCATCATTGGGACAGGGGGTTTAATTCACCCCTCCACTTT.

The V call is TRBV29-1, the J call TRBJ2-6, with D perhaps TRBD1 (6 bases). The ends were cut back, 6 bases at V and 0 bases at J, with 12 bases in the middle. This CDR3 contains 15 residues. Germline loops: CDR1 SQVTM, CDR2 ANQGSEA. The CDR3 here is CSVHTGNSGANVLTF. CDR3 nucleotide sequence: TGCAGCGTCCATACAGGGAACTCTGGGGCCAACGTCCTGACTTTC. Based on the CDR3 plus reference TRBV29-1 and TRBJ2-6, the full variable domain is SAVISQKPSRDICQRGTSLTIQCQVDSQVTMMFWYRQQPGQSLTLIATANQGSEATYESGFVIDKFPISRPNLTFSTLTVSNMSPEDSSIYLCSVHTGNSGANVLTFGAGSRLTVL.

CDR3 sequence reads: CASSSAGLAGDVGISTDTQYF. The CDR3 nucleotides read TGTGCCAGCAGTTCCGCCGGGCTAGCGGGTGATGTGGGGATTAGCACAGATACGCAGTATTTT. J is TRBJ2-3 and V is TRBV27; 8 nucleotides line up with TRBD2. V shed 4 bases, J shed 0 bases, and the junction held 21 bases outside the gene matches. Germline assignment: CDR1 MNHEY and CDR2 SMNVEV (reference sequence). The CDR3 is 21 residues long.

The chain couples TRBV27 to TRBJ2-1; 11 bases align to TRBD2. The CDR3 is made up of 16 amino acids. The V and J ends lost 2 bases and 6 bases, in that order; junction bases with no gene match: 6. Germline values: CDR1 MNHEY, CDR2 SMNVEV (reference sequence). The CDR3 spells CASSLGTSGRGNEQFF. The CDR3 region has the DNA TGTGCCAGCAGTTTAGGAACTAGCGGGAGAGGCAATGAGCAGTTCTTC.

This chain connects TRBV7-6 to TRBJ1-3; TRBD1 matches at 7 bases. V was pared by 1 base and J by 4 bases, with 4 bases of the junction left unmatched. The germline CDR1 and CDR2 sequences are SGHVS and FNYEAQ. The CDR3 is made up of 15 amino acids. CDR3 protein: CASSLETGFGNTIYF. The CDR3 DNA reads TGTGCCAGCAGCTTAGAGACAGGGTTCGGAAACACCATATATTTT.

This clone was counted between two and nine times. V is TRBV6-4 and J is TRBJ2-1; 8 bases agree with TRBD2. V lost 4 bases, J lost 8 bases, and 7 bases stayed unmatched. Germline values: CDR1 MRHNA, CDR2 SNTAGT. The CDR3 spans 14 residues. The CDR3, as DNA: TGTGCCAGCAGTGCGGGACTAGAAACCGATGAGCAGTTCTTC. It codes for CASSAGLETDEQFF.

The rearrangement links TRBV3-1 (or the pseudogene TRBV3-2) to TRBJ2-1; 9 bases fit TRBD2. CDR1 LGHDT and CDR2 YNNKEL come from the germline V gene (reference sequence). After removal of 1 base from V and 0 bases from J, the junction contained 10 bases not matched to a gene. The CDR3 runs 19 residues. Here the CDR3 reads CASSQVRLAAFISYNEQFF. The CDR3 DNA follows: TGTGCCAGCAGCCAAGTTAGACTAGCGGCGTTCATCTCCTACAATGAGCAGTTCTTC.

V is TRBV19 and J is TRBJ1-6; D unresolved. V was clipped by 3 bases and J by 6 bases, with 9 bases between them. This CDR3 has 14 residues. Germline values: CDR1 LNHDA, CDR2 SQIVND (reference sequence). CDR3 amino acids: CASSITGSNSPLHF. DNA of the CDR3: TGTGCCAGTAGTATCACCGGGTCTAATTCACCCCTCCACTTT.

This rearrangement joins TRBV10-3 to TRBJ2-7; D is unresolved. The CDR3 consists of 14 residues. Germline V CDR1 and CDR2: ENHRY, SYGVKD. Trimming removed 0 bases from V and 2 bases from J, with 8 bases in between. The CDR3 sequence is CAISESSRPYEQYF. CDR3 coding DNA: TGTGCCATCAGTGAGTCTAGCAGACCCTACGAGCAGTACTTC.

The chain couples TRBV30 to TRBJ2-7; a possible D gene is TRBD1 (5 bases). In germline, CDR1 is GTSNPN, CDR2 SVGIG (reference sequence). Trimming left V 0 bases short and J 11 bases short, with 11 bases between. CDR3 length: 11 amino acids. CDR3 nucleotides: TGTGCCTGGAGTGTAGCAGGGAATAAGTACTTC. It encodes CAWSVAGNKYF.

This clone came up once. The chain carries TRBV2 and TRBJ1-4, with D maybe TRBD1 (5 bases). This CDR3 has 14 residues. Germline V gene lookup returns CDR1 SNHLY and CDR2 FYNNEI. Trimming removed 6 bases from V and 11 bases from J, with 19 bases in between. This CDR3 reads CASRGRGASVKLFF. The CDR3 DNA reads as TGTGCCAGCAGAGGAAGGGGCGCCAGTGTGAAACTGTTTTTT.

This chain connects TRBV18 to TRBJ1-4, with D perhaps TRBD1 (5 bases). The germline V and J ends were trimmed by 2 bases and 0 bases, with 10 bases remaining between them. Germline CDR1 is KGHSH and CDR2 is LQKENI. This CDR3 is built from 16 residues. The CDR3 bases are TGTGCCAGCTCACCAGGCGGGGGTACAACTAATGAAAAACTGTTTTTT. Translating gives CASSPGGGTTNEKLFF.

The CDR3 DNA reads as TGTGCCAGTATCGGGACTAGCGGGAGTCGGGAGACCCAGTACTTC. This gives the protein CASIGTSGSRETQYF. V is TRBV19 and J is TRBJ2-5, with 14 bases fitting TRBD2. The CDR3 sequence is 15 residues long. Germline V gene data show CDR1 as LNHDA and CDR2 as SQIVND (reference sequence). The V gene end was trimmed by 7 bases and the J gene end by 5 bases; junction bases not matched to a gene: 6. The full variable domain, with the rest looked up from reference TRBV19 and TRBJ2-5, is DGGITQSPKYLFRKEGQNVTLSCEQNLNHDAMYWYRQDPGQGLRLIYYSQIVNDFQKGDIAEGYSVSREKKESFPLTVTSAQKNPTAFYLCASIGTSGSRETQYFGPGTRLLVL.

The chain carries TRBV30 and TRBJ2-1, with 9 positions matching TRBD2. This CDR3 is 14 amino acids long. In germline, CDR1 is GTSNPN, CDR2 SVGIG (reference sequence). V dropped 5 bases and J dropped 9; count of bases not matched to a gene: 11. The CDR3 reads CAWSPGLASAEQFF. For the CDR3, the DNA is TGTGCCTGGTCCCCGGGACTAGCATCCGCTGAGCAGTTCTTC.

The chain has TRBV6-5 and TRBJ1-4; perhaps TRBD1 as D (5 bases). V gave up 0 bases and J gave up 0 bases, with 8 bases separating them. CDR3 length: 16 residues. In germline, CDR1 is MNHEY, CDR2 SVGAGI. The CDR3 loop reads CASSYSGLTTNEKLFF. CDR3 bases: TGTGCCAGCAGTTACTCGGGACTCACAACTAATGAAAAACTGTTTTTT.

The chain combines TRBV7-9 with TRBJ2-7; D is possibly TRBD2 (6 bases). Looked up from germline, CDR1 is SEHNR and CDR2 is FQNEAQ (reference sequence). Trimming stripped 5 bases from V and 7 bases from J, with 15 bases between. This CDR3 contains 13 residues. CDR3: CASSLTSGGEQYF. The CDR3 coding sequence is TGTGCCAGCAGCCTCACATCCGGGGGTGAGCAGTACTTC.

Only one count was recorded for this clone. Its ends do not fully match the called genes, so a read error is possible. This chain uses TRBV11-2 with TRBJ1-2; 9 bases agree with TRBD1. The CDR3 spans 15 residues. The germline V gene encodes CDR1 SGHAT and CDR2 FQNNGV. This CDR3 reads CASSLGGQGNDGYTF. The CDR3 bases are TGTGCCAGCAGCTTAGGGGGACAGGGTAACGATGGCTACACCTTC.

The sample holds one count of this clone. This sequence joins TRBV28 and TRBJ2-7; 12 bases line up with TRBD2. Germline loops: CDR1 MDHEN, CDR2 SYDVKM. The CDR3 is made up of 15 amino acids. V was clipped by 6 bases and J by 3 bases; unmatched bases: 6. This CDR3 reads CASSPGTSGYYEQYF. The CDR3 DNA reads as TGTGCCAGCAGCCCTGGGACTAGCGGGTACTACGAGCAGTACTTC.

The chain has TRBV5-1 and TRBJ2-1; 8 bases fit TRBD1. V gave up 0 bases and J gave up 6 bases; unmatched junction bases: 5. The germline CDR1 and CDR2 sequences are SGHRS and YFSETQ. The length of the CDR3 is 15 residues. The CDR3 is CASSLVGRGRNEQFF. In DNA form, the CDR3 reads TGCGCCAGCAGCTTGGTCGGCAGGGGGCGCAATGAGCAGTTCTTC. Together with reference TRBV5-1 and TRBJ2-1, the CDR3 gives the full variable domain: KAGVTQTPRYLIKTRGQQVTLSCSPISGHRSVSWYQQTPGQGLQFLFEYFSETQRNKGNFPGRFSGRQFSNSRSEMNVSTLELGDSALYLCASSLVGRGRNEQFFGPGTRLTVL.

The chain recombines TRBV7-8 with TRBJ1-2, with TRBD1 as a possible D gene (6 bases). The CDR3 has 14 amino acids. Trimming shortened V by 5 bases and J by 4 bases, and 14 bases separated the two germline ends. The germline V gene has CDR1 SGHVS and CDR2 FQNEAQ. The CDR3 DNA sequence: TGTGCCAGCAGCGATACCGGGACAACCTATGGCTACACCTTC. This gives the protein CASSDTGTTYGYTF.

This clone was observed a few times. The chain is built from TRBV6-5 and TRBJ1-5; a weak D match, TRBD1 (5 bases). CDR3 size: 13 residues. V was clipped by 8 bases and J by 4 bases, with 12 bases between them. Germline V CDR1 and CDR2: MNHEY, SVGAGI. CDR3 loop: CASSRGGNQPQHF. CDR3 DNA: TGTGCCAGCTCGCGGGGCGGGAATCAGCCCCAGCATTTT.

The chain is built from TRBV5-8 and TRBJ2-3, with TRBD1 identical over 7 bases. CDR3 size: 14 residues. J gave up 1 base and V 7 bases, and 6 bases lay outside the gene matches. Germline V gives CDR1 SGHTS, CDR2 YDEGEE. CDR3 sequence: CASHDRDGTDTQYF. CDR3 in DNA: TGTGCCAGCCACGACAGGGACGGCACAGATACGCAGTATTTT.